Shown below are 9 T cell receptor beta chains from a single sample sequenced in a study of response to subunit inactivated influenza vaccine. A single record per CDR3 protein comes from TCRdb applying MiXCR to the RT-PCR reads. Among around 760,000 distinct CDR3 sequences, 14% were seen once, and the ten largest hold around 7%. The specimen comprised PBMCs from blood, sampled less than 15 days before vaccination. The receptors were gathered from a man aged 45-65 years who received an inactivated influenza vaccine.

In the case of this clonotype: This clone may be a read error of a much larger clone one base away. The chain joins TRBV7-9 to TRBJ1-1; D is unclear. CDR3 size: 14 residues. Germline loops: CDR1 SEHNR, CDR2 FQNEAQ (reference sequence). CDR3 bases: TGTGCCAGCAGCTTAAGCTCGGGGAACACTGAAGCTTACTTT. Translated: CASSLSSGNTEAYF.

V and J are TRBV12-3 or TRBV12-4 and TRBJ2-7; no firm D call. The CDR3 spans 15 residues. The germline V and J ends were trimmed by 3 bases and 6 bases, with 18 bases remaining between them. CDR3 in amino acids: CASSLGMVQSSEQYF. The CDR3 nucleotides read TGTGCCAGCAGTTTGGGTATGGTACAGTCATCCGAGCAGTACTTC.

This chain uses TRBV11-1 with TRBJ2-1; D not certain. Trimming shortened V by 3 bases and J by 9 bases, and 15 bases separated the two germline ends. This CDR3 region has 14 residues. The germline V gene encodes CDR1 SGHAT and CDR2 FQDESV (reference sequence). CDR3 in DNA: TGTGCCAGCAGCTTGGCCCCTACAAGGGTTGAGCAGTTCTTC. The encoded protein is CASSLAPTRVEQFF.

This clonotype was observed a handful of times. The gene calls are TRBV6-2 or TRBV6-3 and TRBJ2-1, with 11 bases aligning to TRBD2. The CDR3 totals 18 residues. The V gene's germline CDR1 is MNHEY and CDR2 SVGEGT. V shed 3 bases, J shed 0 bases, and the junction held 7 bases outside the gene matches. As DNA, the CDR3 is TGTGCCAGCAGTTATCCCCGGGGACTAGCGGTCTCCTACAATGAGCAGTTCTTC. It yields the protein CASSYPRGLAVSYNEQFF.

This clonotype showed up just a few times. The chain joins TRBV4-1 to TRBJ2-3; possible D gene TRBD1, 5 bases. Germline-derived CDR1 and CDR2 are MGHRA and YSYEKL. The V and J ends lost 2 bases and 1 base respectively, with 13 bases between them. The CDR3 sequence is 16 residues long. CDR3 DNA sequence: TGCGCCAGCAGCCAATTAGCCAGGGATGGCACAGATACGCAGTATTTT. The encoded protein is CASSQLARDGTDTQYF.

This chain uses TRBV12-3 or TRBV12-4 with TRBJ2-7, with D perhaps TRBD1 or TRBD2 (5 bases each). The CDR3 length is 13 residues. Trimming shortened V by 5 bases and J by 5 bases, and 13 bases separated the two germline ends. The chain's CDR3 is CASSRDLAHEQYF. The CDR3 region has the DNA TGTGCCAGCAGTCGGGACCTCGCCCACGAGCAGTACTTC.

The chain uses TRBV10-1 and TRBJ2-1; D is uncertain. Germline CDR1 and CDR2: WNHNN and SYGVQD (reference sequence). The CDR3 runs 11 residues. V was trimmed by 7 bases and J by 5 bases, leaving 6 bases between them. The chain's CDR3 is CASMPNNEQFF. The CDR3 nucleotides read TGCGCCAGCATGCCCAACAATGAGCAGTTCTTC.

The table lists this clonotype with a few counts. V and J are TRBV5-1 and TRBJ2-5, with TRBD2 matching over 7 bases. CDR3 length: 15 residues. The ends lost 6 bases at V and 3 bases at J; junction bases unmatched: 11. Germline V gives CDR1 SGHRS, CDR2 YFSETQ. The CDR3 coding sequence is TGCGCCAGCAATTCCGCGGCCCTAGCGGAAGAGACCCAGTACTTC. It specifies CASNSAALAEETQYF.

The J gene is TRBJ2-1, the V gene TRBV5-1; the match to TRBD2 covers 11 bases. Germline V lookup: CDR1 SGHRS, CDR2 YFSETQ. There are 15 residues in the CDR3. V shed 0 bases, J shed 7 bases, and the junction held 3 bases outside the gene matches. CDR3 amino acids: CASSLEGLAANEQFF. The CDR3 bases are TGCGCCAGCAGCTTGGAGGGACTAGCGGCGAATGAGCAGTTCTTC.